The TCR beta chain described here comes from a study of T cells in tuberculosis. This CDR3 is built from 15 residues. V was clipped by 0 bases and J by 0 bases; unmatched bases: 2. CDR1 is SGHNT, CDR2 YYREEE, per germline (reference sequence). Assay: immunoSEQ multiplex PCR; the TCRdb copy retains only in-frame clones and omits some. Here the sample spans over 30,000 clones, 80% to 95% being singletons. Noted time point: new active TB diagnosis, blood taken before or within 7 days of starting treatment. The clonotype originates from an adult with tuberculosis. The sample in question was PBMCs, obtained at tuberculosis diagnosis. The chain has TRBV5-4 and TRBJ2-5; 7 bases are shared with TRBD1. CDR3 coding DNA: TGTGCCAGCAGCTTGGCAGGGACAGACCAAGAGACCCAGTACTTC. Translating gives CASSLAGTDQETQYF.